These T cell receptor beta chains were read from a single sample in a study of STAT3 mutations in large granular lymphocyte leukemia. TCRdb's copy holds only in-frame clones and misses some; the assay was immunoSEQ multiplex PCR. This sample has about 12,000 clones, with roughly 80% found just once. Sequencing was performed on peripheral blood mononuclear cells. Every receptor here comes from a man in his sixties with T-cell large granular lymphocyte leukemia. Some clones in this sample may be carry-over from other donors' samples. Both conserved end residues are part of each CDR3. Each record gives: clone size, D gene, V gene, J gene, CDR3 DNA, CDR3 protein. D genes are given only for firm matches. Not all rows give a size; the values are once, few, many and, for expanded clones, a class.

few	.	TRBV29-1	TRBJ2-7	TGCAGCGTTACGTCTAGCTCCTACGAGCAGTACTTC	CSVTSSSYEQYF
.	.	TRBV6-5	TRBJ1-2	TGTGCCAGCACCCCAGGGCACGACTATGGCTACACCTTC	CASTPGHDYGYTF
.	.	TRBV6-1	TRBJ2-7	TGTGCCAGCAGTTGGGAACAGAACTACGAGCAGTACTTC	CASSWEQNYEQYF
.	.	TRBV5-4	TRBJ1-5	TGTGCCAGCAGCACCTACTCTGCAGGCCCAAGCAATCAGCCCCAGCATTTT	CASSTYSAGPSNQPQHF
.	.	TRBV23-1	TRBJ2-1	TGCGCCAGCAGTCAAGATCCCTACGAGGGACCGCGCTACAATGAGCAGTTCTTC	CASSQDPYEGPRYNEQFF
.	.	TRBV7-6	TRBJ2-5	TGTGCCAGCAGCAACAGGGTCCAAGAGACCCAGTACTTC	CASSNRVQETQYF
.	.	TRBV6-5	TRBJ2-7	TGTGCCAGCAGTTACCGAGGCAGGGGTTCCTACGAGCAGTACTTC	CASSYRGRGSYEQYF
.	.	TRBV5-4	TRBJ2-5	TGTGCCAGCAGTGGAGGGGGGCTAAAAGAGACCCAGTACTTC	CASSGGGLKETQYF
.	TRBD1	TRBV18	TRBJ1-2	TGTGCCAGCTCCCTAGCCCGGGACAGAGGCTATGGCTACACCTTC	CASSLARDRGYGYTF
.	TRBD2	TRBV5-1	TRBJ2-5	TGCGCCAGCAGCCCCGGGGTAGCGGGAGTGGGTGAGACCCAGTACTTC	CASSPGVAGVGETQYF
.	.	TRBV4-1	TRBJ2-3	TGCGCCAGCAGCCAAGCCCCCCTCACAGATACGCAGTATTTT	CASSQAPLTDTQYF
.	TRBD1	TRBV9	TRBJ1-1	TGTGCCAGCAGCGTAACAGGGGGTGTGAACACTGAAGCTTTCTTT	CASSVTGGVNTEAFF
.	.	TRBV5-1	TRBJ2-5	TGCGCCAGCAGCTTACAGGCAGACCAAGAGACCCAGTACTTC	CASSLQADQETQYF
few	.	TRBV30	TRBJ2-3	TGTGCCTGGAGTGTACGGAGCACAGATACGCAGTATTTT	CAWSVRSTDTQYF
.	.	TRBV6-4	TRBJ2-4	TGTGCCAGCAGTGAACAGGCAGGCGACATTCAGTACTTC	CASSEQAGDIQYF
.	.	TRBV27	TRBJ1-2	TGTGCCAGCAGTTTGAGTGGTGGAAACTATGGCTACACCTTC	CASSLSGGNYGYTF
.	TRBD2	TRBV5-1	TRBJ2-1	TGCGCCAGCAGCCCGACCGGGACTAGCGGACTCAATGAGCAGTTCTTC	CASSPTGTSGLNEQFF